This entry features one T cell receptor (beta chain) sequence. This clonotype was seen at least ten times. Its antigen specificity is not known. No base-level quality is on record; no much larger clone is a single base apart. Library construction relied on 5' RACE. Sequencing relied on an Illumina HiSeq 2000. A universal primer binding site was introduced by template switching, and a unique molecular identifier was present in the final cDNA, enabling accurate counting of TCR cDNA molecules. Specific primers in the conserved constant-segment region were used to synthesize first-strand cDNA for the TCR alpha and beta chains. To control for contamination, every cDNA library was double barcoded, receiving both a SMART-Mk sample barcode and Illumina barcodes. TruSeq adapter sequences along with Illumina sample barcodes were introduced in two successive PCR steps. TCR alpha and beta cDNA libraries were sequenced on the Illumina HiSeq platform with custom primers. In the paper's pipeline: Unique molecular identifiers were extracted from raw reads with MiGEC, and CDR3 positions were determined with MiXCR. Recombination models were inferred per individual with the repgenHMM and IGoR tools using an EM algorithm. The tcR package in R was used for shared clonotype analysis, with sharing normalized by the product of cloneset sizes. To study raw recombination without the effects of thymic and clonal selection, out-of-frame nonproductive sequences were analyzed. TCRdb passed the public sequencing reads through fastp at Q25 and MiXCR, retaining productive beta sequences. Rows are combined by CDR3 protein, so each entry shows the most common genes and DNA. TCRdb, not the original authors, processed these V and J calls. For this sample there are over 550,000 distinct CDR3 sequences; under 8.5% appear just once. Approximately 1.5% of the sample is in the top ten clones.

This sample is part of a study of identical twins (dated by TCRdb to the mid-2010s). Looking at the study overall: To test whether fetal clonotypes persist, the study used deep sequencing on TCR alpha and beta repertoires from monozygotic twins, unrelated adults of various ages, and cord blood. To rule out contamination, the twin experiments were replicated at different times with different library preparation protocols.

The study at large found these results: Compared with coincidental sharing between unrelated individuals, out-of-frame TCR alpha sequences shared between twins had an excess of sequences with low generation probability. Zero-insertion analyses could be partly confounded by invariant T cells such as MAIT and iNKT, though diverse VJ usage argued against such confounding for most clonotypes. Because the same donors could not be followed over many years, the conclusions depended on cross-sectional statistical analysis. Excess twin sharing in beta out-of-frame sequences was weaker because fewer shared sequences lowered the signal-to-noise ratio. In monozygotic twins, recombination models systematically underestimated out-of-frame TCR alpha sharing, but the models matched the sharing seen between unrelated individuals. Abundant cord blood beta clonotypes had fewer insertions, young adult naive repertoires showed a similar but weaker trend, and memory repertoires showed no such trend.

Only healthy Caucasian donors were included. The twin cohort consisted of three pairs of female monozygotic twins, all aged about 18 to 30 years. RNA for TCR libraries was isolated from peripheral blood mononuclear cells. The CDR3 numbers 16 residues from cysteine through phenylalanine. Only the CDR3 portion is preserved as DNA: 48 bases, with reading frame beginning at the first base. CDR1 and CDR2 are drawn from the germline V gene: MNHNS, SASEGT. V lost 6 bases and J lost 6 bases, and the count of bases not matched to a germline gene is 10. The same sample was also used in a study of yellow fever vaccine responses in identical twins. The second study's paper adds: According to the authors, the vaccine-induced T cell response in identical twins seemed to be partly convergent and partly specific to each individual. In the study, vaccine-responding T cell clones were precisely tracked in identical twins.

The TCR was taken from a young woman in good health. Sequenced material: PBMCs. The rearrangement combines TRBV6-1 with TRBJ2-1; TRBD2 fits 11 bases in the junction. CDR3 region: CASSRTTSGGSNEQFF. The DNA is TGTGCCAGCAGCCGCACAACTAGCGGGGGATCCAATGAGCAGTTCTTC.